This T cell receptor (beta chain) originates from a study of blood T cell repertoires in COVID-19. Only in-frame clones appear in the TCRdb table, and some are missing; sequencing was by immunoSEQ multiplex PCR. The sample has more than 60,000 clones, around nine tenths seen once. Seattle researchers signed up patients amid active infection and tracked them longitudinally. Germline V gene sequence: CDR1 LGHDT, CDR2 YNNKEL (reference sequence). CDR3 length equals 15 residues. Trimming cost V 5 bases and J 10 bases, with 20 bases left between them. This TCR was recovered from a man older than 75 with COVID-19, enrolled during active disease. Material: peripheral blood. This chain connects TRBV3-1 (or the pseudogene TRBV3-2) to TRBJ1-4; D remains ambiguous. CDR3 coding DNA: TGTGCCAGCAGCTTGAGTAAGAGCGGAGGCGGAAAACTGTTTTTT. It specifies CASSLSKSGGGKLFF.